The 9 T cell receptor beta chains reported below all come from one sample, sequenced in a study of T cell responses to AZD1222 COVID-19 vaccine. Repertoires were generated with immunoSEQ multiplex PCR, while TCRdb's copy carries only in-frame clones and drops some. Of some 160,000 clones listed, just under 95% are singletons. Here the sequenced sample was peripheral blood, taken on day 0 of AZD1222 vaccination. The receptors shown here come from an adult in good health.

This sequence joins TRBV7-2 and TRBJ2-3; TRBD2 aligns across 7 bases. CDR1 and CDR2 from the germline V gene are SGHTA and FQGNSA. This CDR3 spans 15 amino acids. V lost 0 bases, J lost 2 bases, and 2 bases stayed unmatched. CDR3 DNA sequence: TGTGCCAGCAGCTTAGCGGGGGGGATCACAGATACGCAGTATTTT. It specifies CASSLAGGITDTQYF.

This chain links TRBV9 with TRBJ2-3; possibly TRBD2 for D (5 bases). The CDR3 covers 15 residues. Trimming shortened V by 0 bases and J by 5 bases, and 13 bases separated the two germline ends. CDR1 is SGDLS, CDR2 YYNGEE, per germline. CDR3 region: CASSVGEAAGDTQYF. CDR3 DNA sequence: TGTGCCAGCAGCGTAGGGGAAGCGGCAGGAGATACGCAGTATTTT.

The V and J genes are TRBV19 and TRBJ1-1; no clear D. The germline V gene has CDR1 LNHDA and CDR2 SQIVND (reference sequence). The V gene lost 4 bases and the J gene lost 0 bases, with 3 bases spanning the gap. The CDR3 runs to 12 residues. CDR3 loop: CASSKLNTEAFF. The CDR3, as DNA: TGTGCCAGTAGTAAGCTGAACACTGAAGCTTTCTTT.

V gene TRBV27 combines with J gene TRBJ2-2; TRBD1 matches 8 bases. The CDR3 length is 15 residues. The germline CDR1 and CDR2 sequences are MNHEY and SMNVEV (reference sequence). The V gene end was trimmed by 5 bases and the J gene end by 5 bases; junction bases not matched to a gene: 7. CDR3: CASSLDRGWTGELFF. CDR3 DNA sequence: TGTGCCAGCAGTCTAGACAGGGGCTGGACCGGGGAGCTGTTTTTT.

This clone was detected once. The rearrangement uses TRBV19 and TRBJ2-1, with 9 bases aligning to TRBD1. The germline gives CDR1 LNHDA, CDR2 SQIVND (reference sequence). The V and J ends lost 5 bases and 7 bases, in that order; junction bases with no gene match: 9. The CDR3 sequence is 15 residues long. In DNA form, the CDR3 reads TGTGCCAGTAGTGCGTCAACAGGGGGCCTTAATGAGCAGTTCTTC. Translation: CASSASTGGLNEQFF. The whole variable domain, remainder taken from reference TRBV19 and TRBJ2-1, is DGGITQSPKYLFRKEGQNVTLSCEQNLNHDAMYWYRQDPGQGLRLIYYSQIVNDFQKGDIAEGYSVSREKKESFPLTVTSAQKNPTAFYLCASSASTGGLNEQFFGPGTRLTVL.

The V call is TRBV30, the J call TRBJ1-6; D remains ambiguous. From germline, CDR1 is GTSNPN and CDR2 SVGIG (reference sequence). V was pared by 2 bases and J by 5 bases, with 13 bases between. The CDR3 is made up of 15 amino acids. CDR3 in amino acids: CAWSLVVGNNSPLHF. CDR3 DNA: TGTGCCTGGAGTTTGGTGGTAGGAAATAATTCACCCCTCCACTTT.

The rearrangement joins TRBV6-2 or TRBV6-3 to TRBJ1-1; the D is unclear. V was cut by 2 bases and J by 4 bases, with 2 bases left in between. The CDR3 covers 11 residues. CDR1 MNHEY and CDR2 SVGEGT come from the germline V gene. CDR3 protein: CASSYATEAFF. CDR3 DNA sequence: TGTGCCAGCAGTTACGCCACTGAAGCTTTCTTT.

As DNA, the CDR3 is TGTGCCAGCAGCTTTCTTCGGAGCTCTGGGGCCAACGTCCTGACTTTC. The encoded protein is CASSFLRSSGANVLTF. This chain joins TRBV7-9 and TRBJ2-6; D not certain. Germline-derived CDR1 and CDR2 are SEHNR and FQNEAQ (reference sequence). With 3 bases removed from V and 0 bases from J, the gap between germline ends came to 9 bases. The CDR3 has 16 residues.

The chain couples TRBV6-5 to TRBJ1-2, with D hard to call. The V gene lost 5 bases and the J gene lost 8 bases, with 18 bases spanning the gap. This CDR3 is 14 amino acids long. Per germline, CDR1 MNHEY and CDR2 SVGAGI. This CDR3 reads CASSPGPVLRGYTF. CDR3 in DNA: TGTGCCAGCAGTCCCGGCCCCGTTTTACGAGGCTACACCTTC.